This T cell receptor (beta chain) was retrieved from a study of T cell responses to AZD1222 COVID-19 vaccine. General study points: Increased Spike-specific TCR breadth and depth were observed after two AZD1222 doses. White British people made up most donors, females outnumbered males, and clonal diversity was possibly underestimated. With dominance at 160-218 and 743-854, vaccine-associated CD4 TCRs spanned spike. Baseline serostatus was positive in only a handful of AZD1222 recipients.

This CDR3 spans 17 amino acids. Germline CDR1 is SGHRS and CDR2 is YFSETQ. The ends were cut back, 3 bases at V and 4 bases at J, with 22 bases in the middle. As regards this clone: Its antigen is not identified.

Generated by immunoSEQ multiplex PCR, the TCRdb table keeps only in-frame clones and is missing some. This sample has about 180,000 clones, with 80% to 90% found just once. The chain couples TRBV5-1 to TRBJ1-2; D might be TRBD1 (6 bases). Sequencing was performed on peripheral blood, taken on day 0 of AZD1222 vaccination. The sequence was obtained from an adult in good health. In nucleotides, the CDR3 is TGCGCCAGCAGCTCCCCGGGACAACTATCAAGTTCCTATGGCTACACCTTC. Amino acids: CASSSPGQLSSSYGYTF.